This T cell receptor (beta chain) was profiled in a study of shared clonotypes between healthy human individuals. In the sorted-subset replicate PCRs, 150 to 200 ng DNA, roughly 30,000 T cell genomes, was used. TCRdb keeps only in-frame clones here, not all; method: immunoSEQ multiplex PCR. Here the sample spans 900,000 to 1,200,000 clones, about four fifths being singletons. A word on this clone: Its antigen is as yet unknown.

Points from the study as a whole: Represented diversity, genetic and exposure-history alike, was limited by few donors.

Specimen: memory CD4+ T cells from PBMCs. Subset noted: CD45RA-negative fraction. The source of this sequence is a man between 18 and 35 years old in good health. Some clones in this sample may be carry-over from other donors' samples.

The CDR3 protein is CASSLGGGRASYEQYF. The CDR3 nucleotides are TGCGCCAGCAGCTTGGGGGGCGGGAGGGCCTCCTACGAGCAGTACTTC. This chain links TRBV5-1 with TRBJ2-7, with TRBD2 identical over 9 bases. Germline V gene sequence: CDR1 SGHRS, CDR2 YFSETQ. Trimming removed 0 bases from V and 0 bases from J; junction bases left unmatched: 4. CDR3 size: 16 residues.